One and the same sample provided the 20 T cell receptor beta chains below, sequenced in a study of tumor-infiltrating lymphocytes in primary liver carcinoma. A primer in the constant region served to generate TCR beta cDNA from roughly 450 ng of total RNA. TCR beta libraries came from three nested multiplex PCR rounds using slightly modified ARM-PCR. With TRBV1-TRBV30 forward primers and a C-beta reverse primer, the first two PCR rounds were run for about 10 cycles each. TCRdb analysed the multiplex PCR reads with MiXCR anew, one entry per CDR3 protein. The repertoire holds around 79,000 distinct CDR3 sequences, with about 75% as singletons. Total RNA and DNA came together from around 20-30 mg of bulk tissue without cell sorting. Source material: tumor-adjacent normal liver tissue. These receptors came from a man aged 40-49 years with primary liver carcinoma and hepatitis B virus infection.

Comment on this clonotype: One junction end does not reproduce the germline sequence, and a read error may be involved. The chain uses TRBV11-1 and TRBJ2-1; tentative D call: TRBD2 (5 bases). In germline, CDR1 is SGHAT, CDR2 FQDESV (reference sequence). This CDR3 has 17 residues. CDR3 coding DNA: TGTGCTAGCACCATCGGGCCCGGGTTACACTCCTACAATGAGGGGTTCTTC. This sequence encodes CASTIGPGLHSYNEGFF.

Concerning this clonotype: An end of the junction differs from the germline gene, which may be a read error. V usage is TRBV29-1 and J usage is TRBJ2-3; D perhaps matches TRBD2 (6 bases). Germline V gene sequence: CDR1 SQVTM, CDR2 ANQGSEA. The CDR3 is 14 amino acids. The CDR3 is CRVEVLAGADTQYF. The CDR3 DNA sequence: TGCAGGGTTGAAGTACTAGCAGGAGCGGATACGCAGTATTTT.

About this clonotype: This CDR3 fails to terminate in the conserved phenylalanine or tryptophan, so it likely reflects a read error. V usage is TRBV6-5 and J usage is TRBJ2-7; a weak D match, TRBD1 (6 bases). The V gene lost 6 bases and the J gene lost 2 bases, with 14 bases spanning the gap. The CDR3 totals 14 residues. Germline values: CDR1 MNHEY, CDR2 SVGAGI. The CDR3 DNA reads as TGTGCCAGCAGGTGGGCAGGGGCCCCCTACGAGCAGTACCTC. This gives the protein CASRWAGAPYEQYL.

With respect to this clonotype: At one end, the junction sequence differs from germline, possibly due to a read error. This chain connects TRBV14 to TRBJ2-1; D is unclear. CDR1 is SGHDN and CDR2 is FVKESK in the germline V gene. The CDR3 covers 16 residues. The CDR3 spells CASSAVAGWVNNEQLF. The DNA of the CDR3 is TGTGCCAGCAGTGCCGTAGCAGGATGGGTAAACAATGAGCAGTTGTTC.

In regard to this clonotype: Relative to the germline gene, one junction end is altered; a read error may explain this. The chain is built from TRBV6-6 and TRBJ1-2; TRBD1 matches 7 bases. CDR1 and CDR2 (germline): MNHNY, SVGAGI (reference sequence). CDR3 length: 17 amino acids. The CDR3 sequence is CASSGGPGTASNNGCTF. The DNA of the CDR3 is TGTGCCAGCAGCGGGGGCCCCGGGACAGCTTCTAACAATGGCTGCACCTTC.

This clonotype was seen at least ten times. Just one base apart from a much larger clone, this may be a read error. The V gene is TRBV29-1, the J gene TRBJ2-1; D perhaps matches TRBD1 (5 bases). Germline V CDR1 and CDR2: SQVTM, ANQGSEA. Trimming took off 4 bases at V and 5 bases at J, with 9 bases between the two ends. The CDR3 sequence is 12 residues long. The CDR3 DNA reads TGCAGCGTTGGGGGCCAGAACAATGAGCAGTTCTTC. Translating it yields CSVGGQNNEQFF.

Turning to this clonotype: An end of the junction does not agree with germline; a read error may underlie this. This chain uses TRBV6-5 with TRBJ1-2; 9 nucleotides match TRBD1. The CDR3 runs 15 residues. Germline lookup yields CDR1 MNHEY and CDR2 SVGAGI. The CDR3 nucleotides read TGTGCCAGCAATTACGGGACAGGGTGTCAGGATGGCTACACCTTC. This codes for CASNYGTGCQDGYTF.

This clonotype showed up many times. The CDR3 coding sequence is TGTGCCAGCAGCTTCCGGGCCAAACGGGGGGAGCTGTTTTTT. It specifies CASSFRAKRGELFF. The gene calls are TRBV5-4 and TRBJ2-2, with no clear D. V dropped 2 bases and J dropped 8 bases, with 13 bases sitting between them. This CDR3 has 14 residues. Germline values: CDR1 SGHNT, CDR2 YYREEE (reference sequence).

At least ten counts were recorded for this clonotype. The chain combines TRBV29-1 with TRBJ2-1, with TRBD2 matching 9 bases. Germline CDR1 is SQVTM and CDR2 is ANQGSEA. The CDR3 is made up of 16 amino acids. The V segment lost 5 bases and the J segment 2 bases; nucleotides outside the gene matches: 10. CDR3 in DNA: TGCAGCGTTTCGACTAGCGGAAGTCCCCCCTACAATGAGCAGTTCTTC. It specifies CSVSTSGSPPYNEQFF.

Notes on this clonotype: One end of the junction fails to match germline, which may point to a read error. V and J are TRBV6-5 and TRBJ2-5, with 8 nucleotides matching TRBD1. This CDR3 spans 15 amino acids. Germline assignment: CDR1 MNHEY and CDR2 SVGAGI. CDR3 DNA: TGTGACAGCAGTTACGCCGGGACAGGACAAGAGACCCAGTACTTC. Residues: CDSSYAGTGQETQYF.

This rearrangement joins TRBV29-1 to TRBJ2-1; D remains unclear. There are 12 residues in the CDR3. Trimming took off 6 bases at V and 15 bases at J, with 21 bases between the two ends. CDR1 and CDR2 from the germline V gene are SQVTM and ANQGSEA. The CDR3 region is CSVGLVSGVRFF. CDR3 nucleotide sequence: TGCAGCGTGGGTCTTGTGAGTGGAGTACGGTTCTTC.

As concerns this clonotype: The junction differs from germline at one of its ends, possibly a read error. The chain employs TRBV11-2 and TRBJ2-3; 8 bases agree with TRBD2. Germline assignment: CDR1 SGHAT and CDR2 FQNNGV. The CDR3 extends over 16 amino acids. CDR3 bases: TGTGCCTGCAGCTTACAAGCGGGAGTCAGCACAGATACGCAGTATTTT. Its protein product is CACSLQAGVSTDTQYF.

The rearrangement links TRBV20-1 to TRBJ2-3, with D possibly being TRBD2 (5 bases). This CDR3 comprises 14 residues. The V gene lost 2 bases and the J gene lost 3 bases, with 12 bases spanning the gap. CDR1 DFQATT and CDR2 SNEGSKA come from the germline V gene (reference sequence). CDR3 protein: CSARSIWTTDTQYF. The CDR3 DNA reads TGCAGTGCTAGATCTATTTGGACTACAGATACGCAGTATTTT.

The genes are TRBV2 and TRBJ2-1; 8 nucleotides line up with TRBD2. CDR3 length: 15 residues. V shed 6 bases, J shed 6 bases, and the junction held 10 bases outside the gene matches. CDR1 and CDR2 (germline): SNHLY, FYNNEI. CDR3: CASSGLAGDFNEQFF. DNA for the CDR3: TGTGCCAGCAGCGGACTAGCAGGAGACTTCAATGAGCAGTTCTTC.

With regard to this clonotype: A much larger clone lies one base from this, so it may be a read error. The rearrangement links TRBV5-1 to TRBJ2-7, with a weak D call TRBD2 (6 bases). The CDR3 consists of 14 residues. Germline loops: CDR1 SGHRS, CDR2 YFSETQ. In nucleotides, the CDR3 is TGCGCCAGCAGCTTTGATAGGACGGACTACGAGCAGCACTTC. This encodes CASSFDRTDYEQHF.

Regarding this clonotype: At one end the junction does not follow the germline gene, possibly because of a read error. This chain joins TRBV6-2 or TRBV6-3 and TRBJ2-7; 9 positions agree with TRBD2. The CDR3 length is 15 residues. CDR1 MNHEY and CDR2 SVGEGT come from the germline V gene. This chain's CDR3 is CASSQETSGRYGQYF. DNA of the CDR3: TGTGCAAGCAGCCAGGAGACTAGCGGCCGTTACGGGCAGTACTTC.

Details on this clonotype: The CDR3 end shows no conserved phenylalanine or tryptophan, and so a read error is likely. The chain uses TRBV4-1 and TRBJ2-1, with a possible D match to TRBD2 (5 bases). The germline gives CDR1 MGHRA, CDR2 YSYEKL. The CDR3 sequence is 14 residues long. The CDR3 here is CANSQLGEYNEQFS. CDR3 bases: TGCGCCAACAGCCAACTGGGAGAATACAATGAGCAGTTCTCC.

As to this clonotype: A much larger clone lies a single base off, so this may be a read error. This chain connects TRBV12-3 or TRBV12-4 to TRBJ1-1; D unresolved. The CDR3 extends over 12 amino acids. The V end was cut by 7 bases, the J end by 5 bases, with 11 bases between. CDR3: CASIPLWTEAFF. CDR3 in DNA: TGTGCCAGCATTCCCCTCTGGACTGAAGCTTTCTTT.

The chain uses TRBV6-2 or TRBV6-3 and TRBJ2-7; D not certain. Trimming pared 4 bases from V and 2 bases from J, leaving 18 bases between. The CDR3 has 16 residues. The germline V gene has CDR1 MNHEY and CDR2 SVGEGT. The CDR3 nucleotides read TGTGCCAGCAGTTTCTCGATTCCTAGTCTGCCCTACGAGCAGTACTTC. The encoded protein is CASSFSIPSLPYEQYF.

Note on this clonotype: The junction differs from germline at one of its ends, possibly a read error. The chain links TRBV28 to TRBJ2-7; 7 bases are shared with TRBD2. CDR1 is MDHEN and CDR2 is SYDVKM in the germline V gene. This CDR3 spans 15 amino acids. CDR3 bases: TGTGCCAGCAGTTTATGGAGGGAGGGCACCTACGAGCAATACTTC. Translation gives CASSLWREGTYEQYF.